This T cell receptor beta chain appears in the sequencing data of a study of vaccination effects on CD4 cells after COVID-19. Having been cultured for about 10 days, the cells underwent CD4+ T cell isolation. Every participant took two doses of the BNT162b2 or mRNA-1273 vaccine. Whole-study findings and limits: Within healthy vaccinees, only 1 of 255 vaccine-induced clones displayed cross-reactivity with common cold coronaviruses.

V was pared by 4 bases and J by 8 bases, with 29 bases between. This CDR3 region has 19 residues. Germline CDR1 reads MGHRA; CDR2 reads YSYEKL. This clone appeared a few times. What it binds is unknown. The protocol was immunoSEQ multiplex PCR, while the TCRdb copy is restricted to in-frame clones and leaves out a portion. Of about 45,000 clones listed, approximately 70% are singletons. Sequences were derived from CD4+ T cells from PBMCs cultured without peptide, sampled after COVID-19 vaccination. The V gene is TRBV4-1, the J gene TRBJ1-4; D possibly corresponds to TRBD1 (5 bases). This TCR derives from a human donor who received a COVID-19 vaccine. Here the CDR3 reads CASSPLGLEQGGSREKLFF. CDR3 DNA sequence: TGCGCCAGCAGCCCCTTAGGTTTGGAGCAGGGAGGAAGTAGGGAAAAACTGTTTTTT.